One and the same sample provided the 18 T cell receptor beta chains below, sequenced in a study of beta chain features in type 1 diabetes. Study-wide points: Shorter TCRB CDR3s, moderately but significantly so, marked every one of the four CD4+ subsets in Type 1 diabetes patients.

Antigens of these TCRs are unknown. The isolated RNA, all of it, was reverse transcribed, so expressed TCRB transcripts were what got sequenced. Only in-frame clones appear in the TCRdb table, and some are missing; sequencing was by immunoSEQ multiplex PCR. The sample consists of approximately 46,000 clones, about 48% of them appearing once. The sample comprised stem cell memory CD4+ T cells from blood. Receptors were obtained from a man aged 25-45 years with type 1 diabetes.

The V gene is TRBV28, the J gene TRBJ2-1; the D is unclear. This CDR3 spans 11 amino acids. Germline CDR1 and CDR2: MDHEN and SYDVKM. Trimming took 5 bases from V and 10 from J, leaving 9 bases between them. CDR3 in amino acids: CASSLEREQFF. CDR3 nucleotides: TGTGCCAGCAGTCTAGAGAGGGAGCAGTTCTTC. Using reference TRBV28 and TRBJ2-1 for the parts outside the CDR3, the full variable domain is DVKVTQSSRYLVKRTGEKVFLECVQDMDHENMFWYRQDPGLGLRLIYFSYDVKMKEKGDIPEGYSVSREKKERFSLILESASTNQTSMYLCASSLEREQFFGPGTRLTVL.

The genes are TRBV10-2 and TRBJ2-1; the match to TRBD2 covers 7 bases. The J segment lost 2 bases and the V segment lost 1 base, leaving 2 bases of the junction unmatched. The CDR3 consists of 15 residues. CDR1 is WSHSY and CDR2 is SAAADI in the germline V gene. The CDR3 protein is CASSELGGPYNEQFF. The CDR3 DNA is TGCGCCAGCAGTGAGTTGGGAGGGCCCTACAATGAGCAGTTCTTC.

The chain links TRBV4-3 to TRBJ2-7; a possible D gene is TRBD1 (5 bases). Trimming stripped 2 bases from V and 5 bases from J, with 16 bases between. The CDR3 has 15 residues. CDR1 is LGHNA, CDR2 YSLEER, per germline. This CDR3 is CASSQLGLARDEQYF. Here the CDR3 DNA reads TGCGCCAGCAGCCAACTGGGTCTCGCCAGGGACGAGCAGTACTTC.

A few counts support this clone. The rearrangement uses TRBV6-5 and TRBJ2-3, with D possibly being TRBD1 (5 bases). The V and J ends lost 5 bases and 0 bases respectively, with 6 bases between them. Germline lookup yields CDR1 MNHEY and CDR2 SVGAGI. The CDR3 has 13 amino acids. The DNA for the CDR3 is TGTGCCAGCAGTCGACAGAGCACAGATACGCAGTATTTT. Its translation is CASSRQSTDTQYF.

The chain joins TRBV10-3 to TRBJ2-1; TRBD1 matches at 7 bases. Germline assignment: CDR1 ENHRY and CDR2 SYGVKD. Germline trimming cut 7 bases from V and 7 bases from J; bases unmatched to any gene: 7. The CDR3 is 13 residues long. The CDR3 here is CAIMRQGGNEQFF. CDR3 nucleotide sequence: TGTGCCATCATGAGACAGGGTGGGAATGAGCAGTTCTTC.

The rearrangement uses TRBV15 and TRBJ2-7; D perhaps matches TRBD2 (5 bases). The germline CDR1 and CDR2 sequences are LNHNV and YYDKDF (reference sequence). The CDR3 is 14 residues long. V lost 5 bases, J lost 2 bases, and 13 bases lay in between. DNA of the CDR3: TGTGCCACCAGCTTCGGGGTCGGGGCCTACGAGCAGTACTTC. This encodes CATSFGVGAYEQYF. Together with reference TRBV15 and TRBJ2-7, the CDR3 gives the full variable domain: DAMVIQNPRYQVTQFGKPVTLSCSQTLNHNVMYWYQQKSSQAPKLLFHYYDKDFNNEADTPDNFQSRRPNTSFCFLDIRSPGLGDTAMYLCATSFGVGAYEQYFGPGTRLTVT.

Only a few counts were recorded for this clone. This chain links TRBV5-4 with TRBJ2-7; D is possibly TRBD2 (5 bases). Trimming stripped 0 bases from V and 0 bases from J, with 7 bases between. CDR1 is SGHNT, CDR2 YYREEE, per germline (reference sequence). The CDR3 covers 14 residues. The CDR3: CASSLAGVSYEQYF. As DNA, the CDR3 is TGTGCCAGCAGCTTGGCCGGGGTCTCCTACGAGCAGTACTTC.

This clone was detected only a few times. The chain employs TRBV7-3 and TRBJ2-1, with 7 bases that match TRBD1. Germline V gives CDR1 SGHTA, CDR2 FQGTGA. V trimming: 0 bases; J trimming: 3 bases; junction bases outside the gene matches: 2. The length of the CDR3 is 15 residues. The CDR3 protein is CASSLTGTVYNEQFF. The CDR3 DNA reads as TGTGCCAGCAGCTTAACCGGGACAGTCTACAATGAGCAGTTCTTC.

CDR3 residues: CASSVSGAHQPQHF. CDR3 DNA: TGTGCCAGCAGCGTCTCAGGGGCCCATCAGCCCCAGCATTTT. The chain has TRBV7-2 and TRBJ1-5, with a tentative D call TRBD1 (6 bases). This CDR3 spans 14 amino acids. Germline lookup yields CDR1 SGHTA and CDR2 FQGNSA. With 5 bases removed from V and 5 bases from J, the gap between germline ends came to 13 bases.

The genes are TRBV7-9 and TRBJ2-2; a possible D gene is TRBD1 (6 bases). The CDR3 runs to 16 residues. Germline V gene lookup returns CDR1 SEHNR and CDR2 FQNEAQ (reference sequence). The germline V and J ends were trimmed by 6 bases and 3 bases, with 17 bases remaining between them. In nucleotides, the CDR3 is TGTGCCAGCAGAACAGCCCACAGGGTTGACACCGGGGAGCTGTTTTTT. Translated, it gives CASRTAHRVDTGELFF.

This chain connects TRBV29-1 to TRBJ2-1, with D unclear. CDR3 size: 14 residues. Looked up from germline, CDR1 is SQVTM and CDR2 is ANQGSEA. Trimming pared 7 bases from V and 7 bases from J, leaving 20 bases between. Here the CDR3 reads CSALSVSAYNEQFF. As DNA, the CDR3 is TGCAGCGCCCTCAGTGTGAGCGCTTATAATGAGCAGTTCTTC.

This clone was seen just once. CDR3 protein: CASALAGVERQYF. In DNA form, the CDR3 reads TGTGCCAGCGCACTAGCGGGAGTTGAGCGGCAGTACTTC. The chain uses TRBV18 and TRBJ2-7, with 11 bases aligning to TRBD2. The ends lost 8 bases at V and 9 bases at J; junction bases unmatched: 9. The CDR3 is 13 amino acids. The germline V gene encodes CDR1 KGHSH and CDR2 LQKENI. Full variable domain (missing parts from reference TRBV18 and TRBJ2-7): NAGVMQNPRHLVRRRGQEARLRCSPMKGHSHVYWYRQLPEEGLKFMVYLQKENIIDESGMPKERFSAEFPKEGPSILRIQQVVRGDSAAYFCASALAGVERQYFGPGTRLTVT.

V is TRBV2 and J is TRBJ1-2; 10 bases map to TRBD1. Germline V gene data show CDR1 as SNHLY and CDR2 as FYNNEI. The CDR3 consists of 15 residues. V was clipped by 6 bases and J by 4 bases; unmatched bases: 8. Written as DNA, the CDR3 is TGTGCCAGCAGCGGAAGGGACAGGGGTGGCTATGGCTACACCTTC. Protein sequence: CASSGRDRGGYGYTF.

This clone has more than one count but fewer than ten. CDR3 amino acids: CASIEGAGVEQFF. The DNA of the CDR3 is TGTGCCAGCATCGAGGGTGCAGGGGTGGAGCAGTTCTTC. The chain is built from TRBV25-1 and TRBJ2-1; a possible D gene is TRBD1 (6 bases). V was trimmed by 7 bases and J by 10 bases, leaving 17 bases between them. The CDR3 extends over 13 amino acids. Germline CDR1 reads MGHDK; CDR2 reads SYGVNS.

This clone came up a few times. In DNA, the CDR3 is TGTGCCAGCCAGGGGGGAGAGACCCAGTACTTC. Translation: CASQGGETQYF. The chain recombines TRBV6-1 with TRBJ2-5, with D possibly being TRBD1 (7 bases). CDR1 and CDR2 from the germline V gene are MNHNS and SASEGT. V lost 8 bases to trimming and J lost 4 bases, with 8 bases between them. There are 11 residues in the CDR3.

The chain couples TRBV5-1 to TRBJ2-6, with TRBD1 matching 7 bases. Germline assignment: CDR1 SGHRS and CDR2 YFSETQ. The CDR3 is 18 amino acids. With V trimmed by 5 bases and J by 2 bases, 13 bases remained unmatched. As DNA, the CDR3 is TGCGCCAGCAGGGGATACAGGGGAACAGGGACTGGGGCCAACGTCCTGACTTTC. Translating gives CASRGYRGTGTGANVLTF. Full variable domain (missing parts from reference TRBV5-1 and TRBJ2-6): KAGVTQTPRYLIKTRGQQVTLSCSPISGHRSVSWYQQTPGQGLQFLFEYFSETQRNKGNFPGRFSGRQFSNSRSEMNVSTLELGDSALYLCASRGYRGTGTGANVLTFGAGSRLTVL.

This clone was counted only a few times. The genes are TRBV7-2 and TRBJ1-2; a weak D match, TRBD1 (5 bases). The V end lost 0 bases, the J end lost 4 bases, and 12 bases lay between the germline ends. From germline, CDR1 is SGHTA and CDR2 FQGNSA. The length of the CDR3 is 15 residues. The CDR3 spells CASSLALTVRYGYTF. CDR3 in DNA: TGTGCCAGCAGCTTAGCGCTGACAGTACGCTATGGCTACACCTTC. The complete variable domain, with remaining parts taken from reference TRBV7-2 and TRBJ1-2, reads GAGVSQSPSNKVTEKGKDVELRCDPISGHTALYWYRQSLGQGLEFLIYFQGNSAPDKSGLPSDRFSAERTGGSVSTLTIQRTQQEDSAVYLCASSLALTVRYGYTFGSGTRLTVV.

The chain has TRBV28 and TRBJ2-5, with TRBD2 identical over 12 bases. The germline CDR1 and CDR2 sequences are MDHEN and SYDVKM. V lost 5 bases, J lost 7 bases, and 8 bases stayed unmatched. The CDR3 covers 15 residues. The CDR3 protein is CASSPASSGRGTQYF. CDR3 DNA sequence: TGTGCCAGCAGTCCCGCATCTAGCGGGAGGGGGACCCAGTACTTC.